Shown below are 18 T cell receptor beta chains from a single sample sequenced in a study of blood T cell repertoires in COVID-19. Data came from immunoSEQ multiplex PCR; TCRdb stores just in-frame clones and leaves some out. The sample contains some 250,000 clones, roughly four fifths of which appear only once. The specimen was peripheral blood. The receptors come from an older woman with active or convalescent COVID-19.

The chain recombines TRBV30 with TRBJ2-7; D perhaps matches TRBD1 (6 bases). Trimming stripped 4 bases from V and 2 bases from J, with 15 bases between. This CDR3 region has 14 residues. Germline CDR1 and CDR2: GTSNPN and SVGIG (reference sequence). The CDR3 loop is CAWTLRGGTYEQYF. The CDR3 bases are TGTGCCTGGACCCTACGAGGGGGTACCTACGAGCAGTACTTC.

The chain uses TRBV5-6 and TRBJ1-1, with TRBD1 matching over 12 bases. This CDR3 is built from 18 residues. V was clipped by 1 base and J by 0 bases; unmatched bases: 7. The V gene's germline CDR1 is SGHDT and CDR2 YYEEEE. CDR3 in amino acids: CASSLIAGQGAVNTEAFF. The CDR3 DNA sequence: TGTGCCAGCAGCTTGATCGCGGGACAGGGGGCCGTGAACACTGAAGCTTTCTTT. Based on the CDR3 plus reference TRBV5-6 and TRBJ1-1, the full variable domain is DAGVTQSPTHLIKTRGQQVTLRCSPKSGHDTVSWYQQALGQGPQFIFQYYEEEERQRGNFPDRFSGHQFPNYSSELNVNALLLGDSALYLCASSLIAGQGAVNTEAFFGQGTRLTVV.

The gene calls are TRBV3-1 (or the pseudogene TRBV3-2) and TRBJ2-1; no reliable D call. The CDR3 sequence is 15 residues long. The germline V and J ends were trimmed by 1 base and 0 bases, with 7 bases remaining between them. Germline V gene lookup returns CDR1 LGHDT and CDR2 YNNKEL (reference sequence). The CDR3 region has the DNA TGTGCCAGCAGCCAAGGACACGGCTCCTACAATGAGCAGTTCTTC. Encoded protein: CASSQGHGSYNEQFF.

The chain recombines TRBV5-1 with TRBJ1-1, with TRBD1 identical over 7 bases. Germline CDR1 SGHRS, CDR2 YFSETQ. The CDR3 is made up of 13 amino acids. V lost 4 bases, J lost 7 bases, and 7 bases stayed unmatched. For the CDR3, the DNA is TGCGCCAGCAGCCAAGACAGGGCGGATGAAGCTTTCTTT. Encoded protein: CASSQDRADEAFF.

The genes are TRBV2 and TRBJ2-1, with 8 bases matching TRBD1. Germline V lookup: CDR1 SNHLY, CDR2 FYNNEI. The CDR3 totals 15 residues. V lost 5 bases to trimming and J lost 0 bases; unmatched junction nucleotides: 3. The CDR3 region is CASSPGQGSYNEQFF. The CDR3 DNA follows: TGTGCCAGCAGTCCCGGACAGGGCTCCTACAATGAGCAGTTCTTC.

This sequence joins TRBV27 and TRBJ2-7, with 10 bases matching TRBD2. The V gene end was trimmed by 3 bases and the J gene end by 7 bases; junction bases not matched to a gene: 12. Germline CDR1 MNHEY, CDR2 SMNVEV (reference sequence). This CDR3 region has 16 residues. In DNA, the CDR3 is TGTGCCAGCAGTTTCTCTTTAGCGGGGGGCTGGGGGGAGCAGTACTTC. This translates into CASSFSLAGGWGEQYF.

The J gene is TRBJ2-5, the V gene TRBV30; D is ambiguous. Trimming pared 2 bases from V and 3 bases from J, leaving 10 bases between. Germline CDR1 and CDR2: GTSNPN and SVGIG (reference sequence). The CDR3 runs 13 residues. The CDR3, as DNA: TGTGCCTGGAGTAGAGGTCTAGAAGAGACCCAGTACTTC. Amino acids: CAWSRGLEETQYF. Together with reference TRBV30 and TRBJ2-5, the CDR3 gives the full variable domain: SQTIHQWPATLVQPVGSPLSLECTVEGTSNPNLYWYRQAAGRGLQLLFYSVGIGQISSEVPQNLSASRPQDRQFILSSKKLLLSDSGFYLCAWSRGLEETQYFGPGTRLLVL.

The chain uses TRBV29-1 and TRBJ2-5; TRBD1 matches 7 bases. V dropped 4 bases and J dropped 4; count of bases not matched to a gene: 3. The CDR3 runs 12 residues. CDR1 SQVTM and CDR2 ANQGSEA come from the germline V gene. Written as DNA, the CDR3 is TGCAGCGTTGCCCGACAGGGAGAGACCCAGTACTTC. It encodes CSVARQGETQYF. Filled out from reference TRBV29-1 and TRBJ2-5, the complete variable domain reads SAVISQKPSRDICQRGTSLTIQCQVDSQVTMMFWYRQQPGQSLTLIATANQGSEATYESGFVIDKFPISRPNLTFSTLTVSNMSPEDSSIYLCSVARQGETQYFGPGTRLLVL.

A remark on this clone: The sample has other DNA sequences that encode this CDR3 too. V and J are TRBV5-1 and TRBJ2-5; perhaps TRBD2 as D (5 bases). V dropped 0 bases and J dropped 3 bases, with 9 bases sitting between them. CDR3 size: 14 residues. Germline V gene data show CDR1 as SGHRS and CDR2 as YFSETQ. The CDR3 DNA sequence: TGCGCCAGCAGCTTGGTCAGCGGAGAAGAGACCCAGTACTTC. This gives the protein CASSLVSGEETQYF.

This clone appeared a few times. Here the CDR3 DNA reads TGTGCCAGCAGCTTATATGACAGCATGAACACTGAAGCTTTCTTT. It is translated as CASSLYDSMNTEAFF. This sequence joins TRBV7-6 and TRBJ1-1; possible D gene TRBD1, 5 bases. CDR3 length: 15 residues. Germline lookup yields CDR1 SGHVS and CDR2 FNYEAQ. With 2 bases removed from V and 0 bases from J, the gap between germline ends came to 10 bases. Full variable domain (missing parts from reference TRBV7-6 and TRBJ1-1): GAGVSQSPRYKVTKRGQDVALRCDPISGHVSLYWYRQALGQGPEFLTYFNYEAQQDKSGLPNDRFSAERPEGSISTLTIQRTEQRDSAMYRCASSLYDSMNTEAFFGQGTRLTVV.

A few counts support this clone. J is TRBJ1-6 and V is TRBV9; D is unresolved. Germline assignment: CDR1 SGDLS and CDR2 YYNGEE. The germline V and J ends were trimmed by 4 bases and 10 bases, with 15 bases remaining between them. CDR3 length: 14 amino acids. CDR3: CASSPLTTGSPLHF. CDR3 nucleotides: TGTGCCAGCAGCCCCCTGACGACTGGCTCACCCCTCCACTTT.

The chain uses TRBV14 and TRBJ1-1; D perhaps matches TRBD1 (6 bases). Germline CDR1 SGHDN, CDR2 FVKESK. This CDR3 has 13 amino acids. With 6 bases removed from V and 1 base from J, the gap between germline ends came to 9 bases. CDR3 residues: CASRGQQNTEAFF. The DNA for the CDR3 is TGTGCCAGCAGAGGACAGCAGAACACTGAAGCTTTCTTT.

The chain couples TRBV5-1 to TRBJ1-1, with TRBD1 matching 8 bases. With 4 bases clipped from V and 5 bases from J, the junction kept 10 bases outside the gene matches. Germline values: CDR1 SGHRS, CDR2 YFSETQ. The CDR3 has 15 residues. The CDR3: CASSAVDRARTEAFF. CDR3 DNA: TGCGCCAGCAGCGCCGTGGACAGGGCCCGGACTGAAGCTTTCTTT.

V usage is TRBV7-3 and J usage is TRBJ2-1; D remains unclear. Germline loops: CDR1 SGHTA, CDR2 FQGTGA. This CDR3 is 16 amino acids long. V was shortened by 1 base and J by 6 bases, with 16 bases between the two germline ends. CDR3 sequence (DNA): TGTGCCAGCAGCTTAAGTCGAGTGTCAGGCCCCAATGAGCAGTTCTTC. This encodes CASSLSRVSGPNEQFF.

The chain combines TRBV5-1 with TRBJ2-7; no clear D. Trimming removed 0 bases from V and 2 bases from J, with 12 bases in between. There are 15 residues in the CDR3. CDR1 and CDR2 from the germline V gene are SGHRS and YFSETQ. CDR3 nucleotide sequence: TGCGCCAGCAGCTTGGATCCGGCGGCGACCTACGAGCAGTACTTC. Protein product: CASSLDPAATYEQYF.

This clone has just a few counts. This chain connects TRBV7-2 to TRBJ1-6; D unclear. CDR1 is SGHTA, CDR2 FQGNSA, per germline. Trimming shortened V by 5 bases and J by 10 bases, and 21 bases separated the two germline ends. The CDR3 is made up of 16 amino acids. DNA for the CDR3: TGTGCCAGCAGCGCACTCCCACGGAGGGTTAACTCACCCCTCCACTTT. Its translation: CASSALPRRVNSPLHF.

This chain connects TRBV7-2 to TRBJ2-7; D uncertain. This CDR3 comprises 12 residues. The germline CDR1 and CDR2 sequences are SGHTA and FQGNSA. V was clipped by 5 bases and J by 5 bases, with 10 bases between them. CDR3 amino acids: CASSLTTNEQYF. CDR3 coding DNA: TGTGCCAGCAGCCTCACTACAAACGAGCAGTACTTC.

This clone appeared a few times. V gene TRBV6-1 combines with J gene TRBJ1-4, with D uncertain. This CDR3 has 16 residues. V lost 3 bases, J lost 5 bases, and 16 bases lay in between. Germline-derived CDR1 and CDR2 are MNHNS and SASEGT. CDR3 protein: CASSDDLGRSNEKLFF. The CDR3 DNA reads as TGTGCCAGCAGTGACGACTTGGGTCGATCGAATGAAAAACTGTTTTTT.